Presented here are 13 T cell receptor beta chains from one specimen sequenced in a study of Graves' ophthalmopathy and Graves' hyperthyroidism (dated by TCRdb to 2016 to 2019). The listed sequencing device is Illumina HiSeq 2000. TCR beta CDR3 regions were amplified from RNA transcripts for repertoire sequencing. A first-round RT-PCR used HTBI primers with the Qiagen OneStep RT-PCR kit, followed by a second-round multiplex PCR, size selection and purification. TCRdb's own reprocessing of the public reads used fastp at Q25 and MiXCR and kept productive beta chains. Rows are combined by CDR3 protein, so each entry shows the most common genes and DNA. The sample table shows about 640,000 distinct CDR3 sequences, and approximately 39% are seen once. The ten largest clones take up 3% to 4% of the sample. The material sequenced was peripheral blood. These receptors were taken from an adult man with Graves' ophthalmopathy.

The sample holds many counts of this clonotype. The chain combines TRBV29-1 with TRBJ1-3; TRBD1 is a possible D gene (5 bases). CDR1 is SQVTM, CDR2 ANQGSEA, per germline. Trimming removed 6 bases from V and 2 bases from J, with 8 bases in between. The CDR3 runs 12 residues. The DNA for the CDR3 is TGCAGCGTCCAGGGAACTGGAAACACCATATATTTT. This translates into CSVQGTGNTIYF. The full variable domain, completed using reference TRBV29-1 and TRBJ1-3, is SAVISQKPSRDICQRGTSLTIQCQVDSQVTMMFWYRQQPGQSLTLIATANQGSEATYESGFVIDKFPISRPNLTFSTLTVSNMSPEDSSIYLCSVQGTGNTIYFGEGSWLTVV.

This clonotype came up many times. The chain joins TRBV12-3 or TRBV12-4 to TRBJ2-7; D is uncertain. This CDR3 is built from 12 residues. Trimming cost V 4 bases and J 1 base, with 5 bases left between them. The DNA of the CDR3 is TGTGCCAGCAGTTCTTTTTCCTACGAGCAGTACTTC. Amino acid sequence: CASSSFSYEQYF.

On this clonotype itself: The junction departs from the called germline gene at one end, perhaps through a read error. CDR3 DNA sequence: TGTGCCAGCAGTTACAGGGAGCCGGGTAGACAGGGGAACACCATATATTTT. Residues: CASSYREPGRQGNTIYF. The rearrangement links TRBV10-3 to TRBJ1-3, with 8 bases matching TRBD1. Germline values: CDR1 ENHRY, CDR2 SYGVKD. The CDR3 totals 17 residues.

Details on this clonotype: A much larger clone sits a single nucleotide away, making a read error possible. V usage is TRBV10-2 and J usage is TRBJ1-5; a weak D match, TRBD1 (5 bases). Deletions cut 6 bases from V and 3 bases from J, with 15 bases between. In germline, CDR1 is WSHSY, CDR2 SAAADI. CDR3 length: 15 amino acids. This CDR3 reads CASSQGAVTNQPQHF. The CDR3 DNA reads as TGCGCCAGCAGCCAAGGGGCAGTTACCAATCAGCCCCAGCATTTT.

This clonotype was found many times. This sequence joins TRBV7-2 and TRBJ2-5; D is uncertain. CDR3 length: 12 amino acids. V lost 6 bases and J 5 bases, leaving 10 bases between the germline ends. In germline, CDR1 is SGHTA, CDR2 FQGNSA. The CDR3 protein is CASSIGGETQYF. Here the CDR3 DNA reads TGTGCCAGCAGTATAGGTGGTGAGACCCAGTACTTC. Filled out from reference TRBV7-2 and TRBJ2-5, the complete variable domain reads GAGVSQSPSNKVTEKGKDVELRCDPISGHTALYWYRQSLGQGLEFLIYFQGNSAPDKSGLPSDRFSAERTGGSVSTLTIQRTQQEDSAVYLCASSIGGETQYFGPGTRLLVL.

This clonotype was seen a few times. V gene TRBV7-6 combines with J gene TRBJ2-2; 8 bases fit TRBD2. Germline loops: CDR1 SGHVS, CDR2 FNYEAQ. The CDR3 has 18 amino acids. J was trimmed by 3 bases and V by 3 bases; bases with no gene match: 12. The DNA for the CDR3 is TGTGCCAGCAGCTTTTCCCCTTCGGGAGGGCCCGACACCGGGGAGCTGTTTTTT. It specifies CASSFSPSGGPDTGELFF.

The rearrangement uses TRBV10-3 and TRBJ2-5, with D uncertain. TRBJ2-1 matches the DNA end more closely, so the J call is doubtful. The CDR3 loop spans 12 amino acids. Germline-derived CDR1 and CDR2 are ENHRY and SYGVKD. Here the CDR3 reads CAISEPSNEQFF. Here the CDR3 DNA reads TGTGCCATCAGTGAGCCCAGCAATGAGCAGTTCTTC.

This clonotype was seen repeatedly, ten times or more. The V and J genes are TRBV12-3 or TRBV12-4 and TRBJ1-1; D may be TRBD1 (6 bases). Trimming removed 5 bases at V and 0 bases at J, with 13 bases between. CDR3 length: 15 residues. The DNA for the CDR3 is TGTGCCAGCAGTGCAATCACAGGGATGAACACTGAAGCTTTCTTT. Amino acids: CASSAITGMNTEAFF.

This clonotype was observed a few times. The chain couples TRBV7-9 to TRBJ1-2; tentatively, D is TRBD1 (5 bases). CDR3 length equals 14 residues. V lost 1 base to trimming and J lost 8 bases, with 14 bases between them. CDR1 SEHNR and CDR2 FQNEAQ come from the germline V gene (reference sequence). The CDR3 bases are TGTGCCAGCAGCTTAGGGGGGGGGGACGGCGGCTACACCTTC. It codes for CASSLGGGDGGYTF.

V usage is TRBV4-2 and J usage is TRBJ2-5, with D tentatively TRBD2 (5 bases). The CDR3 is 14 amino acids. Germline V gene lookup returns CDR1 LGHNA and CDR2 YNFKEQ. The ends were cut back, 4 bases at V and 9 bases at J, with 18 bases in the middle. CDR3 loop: CASSLNGGEEPQYF. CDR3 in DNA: TGTGCCAGCAGCCTAAACGGAGGCGAGGAGCCCCAGTACTTC.

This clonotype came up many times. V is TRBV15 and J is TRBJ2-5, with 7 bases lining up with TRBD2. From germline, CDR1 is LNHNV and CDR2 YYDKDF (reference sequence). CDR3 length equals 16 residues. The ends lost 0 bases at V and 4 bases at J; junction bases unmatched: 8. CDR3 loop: CATSREYGGGRETQYF. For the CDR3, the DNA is TGTGCCACCAGCAGAGAGTATGGGGGAGGGCGAGAGACCCAGTACTTC.

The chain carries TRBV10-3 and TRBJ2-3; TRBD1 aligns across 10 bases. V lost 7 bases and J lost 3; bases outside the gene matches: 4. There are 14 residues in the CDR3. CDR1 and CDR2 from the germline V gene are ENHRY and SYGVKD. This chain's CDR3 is CAINLDRGTDTQYF. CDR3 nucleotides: TGTGCCATCAATTTGGACAGGGGGACAGATACGCAGTATTTT.

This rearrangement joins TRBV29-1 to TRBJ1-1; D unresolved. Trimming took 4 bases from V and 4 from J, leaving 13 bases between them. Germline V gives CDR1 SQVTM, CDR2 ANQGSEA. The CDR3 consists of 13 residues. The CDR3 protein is CSVGRGIGTEAFF. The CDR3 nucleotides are TGCAGCGTTGGAAGAGGGATCGGCACTGAAGCTTTCTTT.